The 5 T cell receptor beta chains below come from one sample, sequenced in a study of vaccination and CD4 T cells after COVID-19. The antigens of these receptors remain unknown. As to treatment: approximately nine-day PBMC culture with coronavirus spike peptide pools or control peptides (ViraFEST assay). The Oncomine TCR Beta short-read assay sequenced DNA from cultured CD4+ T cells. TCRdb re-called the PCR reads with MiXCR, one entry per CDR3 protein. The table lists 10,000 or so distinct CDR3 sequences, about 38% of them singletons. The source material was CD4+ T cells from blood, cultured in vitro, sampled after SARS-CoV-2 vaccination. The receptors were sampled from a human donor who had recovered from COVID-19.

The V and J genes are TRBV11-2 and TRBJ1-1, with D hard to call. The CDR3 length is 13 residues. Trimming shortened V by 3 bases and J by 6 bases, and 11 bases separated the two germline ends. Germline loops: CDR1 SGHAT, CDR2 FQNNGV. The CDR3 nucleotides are TGTGCCAGCAGCTTGTGGGGTCGACCTGAAGCTTTCTTT. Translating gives CASSLWGRPEAFF.

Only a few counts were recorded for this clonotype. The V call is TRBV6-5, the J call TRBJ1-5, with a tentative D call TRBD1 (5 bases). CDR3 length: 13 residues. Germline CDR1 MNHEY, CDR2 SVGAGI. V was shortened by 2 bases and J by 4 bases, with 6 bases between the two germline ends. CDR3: CASSYGGNQPQHF. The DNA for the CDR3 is TGTGCCAGCAGTTACGGGGGTAATCAGCCCCAGCATTTT.

The CDR3 here is CATSRGPLYEQYF. CDR3 nucleotide sequence: TGTGCCACCAGCAGAGGCCCCCTCTACGAGCAGTACTTC. The chain employs TRBV15 and TRBJ2-7; D unclear. Germline lookup yields CDR1 LNHNV and CDR2 YYDKDF (reference sequence). The CDR3 spans 13 residues. Between the trimmed V and J ends, which lost 1 base and 3 bases, there was a span of 7 bases.

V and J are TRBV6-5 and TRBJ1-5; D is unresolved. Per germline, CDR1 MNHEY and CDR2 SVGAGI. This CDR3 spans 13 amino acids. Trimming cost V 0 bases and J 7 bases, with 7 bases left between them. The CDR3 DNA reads TGTGCCAGCAGTTACTCGAGTAACCAGCCCCAGCATTTT. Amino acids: CASSYSSNQPQHF.

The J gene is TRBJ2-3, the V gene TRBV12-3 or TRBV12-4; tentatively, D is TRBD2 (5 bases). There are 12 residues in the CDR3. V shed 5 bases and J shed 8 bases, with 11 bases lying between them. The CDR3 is CASSPLAGTQYF. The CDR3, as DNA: TGTGCCAGCAGTCCCCTTGCGGGTACGCAGTATTTT.